These 16 T cell receptor beta chains originate from one sample sequenced in a study of T cells in Graves' hyperthyroidism and ophthalmopathy. Researchers amplified the TCR beta CDR3 regions from RNA transcripts. First-round RT-PCR of the TCR CDR3 relied on the HTBI primer set. Each CDR3 protein gets one entry after TCRdb re-called the multiplex PCR reads with MiXCR. This repertoire shows approximately 380,000 distinct CDR3 sequences, 11% to 15% found once; its top ten account for around 30%. Sequencing was performed on blood. Receptors were obtained from a man between 45 and 60 years old with Graves' ophthalmopathy.

At least ten counts were recorded for this clonotype. V and J are TRBV2 and TRBJ2-2; D not resolved. Germline V gives CDR1 SNHLY, CDR2 FYNNEI. The CDR3 length is 13 residues. The ends were cut back, 3 bases at V and 4 bases at J, with 6 bases in the middle. The CDR3: CASSDPRTGELFF. In DNA, the CDR3 is TGTGCCAGCAGTGACCCTCGCACCGGGGAGCTGTTTTTT.

This clonotype has ten or more counts. The V and J genes are TRBV20-1 and TRBJ2-3, with TRBD2 matching 10 bases. The CDR3 runs 14 residues. V was pared by 6 bases and J by 3 bases, with 6 bases of the junction left unmatched. Per the germline V gene, CDR1 is DFQATT and CDR2 is SNEGSKA (reference sequence). CDR3 protein: CSAEAGGTTDTQYF. The DNA of the CDR3 is TGCAGTGCCGAAGCGGGAGGGACGACAGATACGCAGTATTTT.

This clonotype has just a few counts. CDR3 residues: CSVGHVEQFF. The CDR3 DNA is TGCAGCGTTGGACACGTTGAGCAGTTCTTC. This chain joins TRBV29-1 and TRBJ2-1; no firm D call. The germline V and J ends were trimmed by 4 bases and 9 bases, with 7 bases remaining between them. The CDR3 is 10 amino acids. Germline CDR1 reads SQVTM; CDR2 reads ANQGSEA.

The V gene is TRBV19, the J gene TRBJ1-4, with D hard to call. Germline V gene sequence: CDR1 LNHDA, CDR2 SQIVND (reference sequence). The ends were cut back, 4 bases at V and 3 bases at J, with 9 bases in the middle. This CDR3 region has 14 residues. The CDR3 DNA is TGTGCCAGTAGTAAAATTTTGTCTAATGAAAAACTGTTTTTT. It is translated as CASSKILSNEKLFF. The full variable domain, with the rest looked up from reference TRBV19 and TRBJ1-4, is DGGITQSPKYLFRKEGQNVTLSCEQNLNHDAMYWYRQDPGQGLRLIYYSQIVNDFQKGDIAEGYSVSREKKESFPLTVTSAQKNPTAFYLCASSKILSNEKLFFGSGTQLSVL.

This clonotype was recorded many times. The CDR3 here is CASTRWEMGTDTQYF. CDR3 DNA sequence: TGTGCCAGCACTCGGTGGGAGATGGGCACAGATACGCAGTATTTT. V is TRBV7-3 and J is TRBJ2-3; D might be TRBD2 (5 bases). The CDR3 runs 15 residues. The germline CDR1 and CDR2 sequences are SGHTA and FQGTGA. Trimming left V 7 bases short and J 1 base short, with 15 bases between.

This clonotype was recorded many times. The CDR3 loop is CASSRGTGRANTEAFF. In DNA, the CDR3 is TGTGCCAGCTCACGGGGGACAGGGCGTGCGAACACTGAAGCTTTCTTT. The V gene is TRBV18, the J gene TRBJ1-1; 9 nucleotides line up with TRBD1. V lost 4 bases, J lost 1 base, and 7 bases stayed unmatched. The CDR3 extends over 16 amino acids. Germline assignment: CDR1 KGHSH and CDR2 LQKENI.

This clonotype was picked up a small number of times. The rearrangement joins TRBV4-1 to TRBJ1-2, with D unresolved. V gave up 3 bases and J gave up 2 bases, with 10 bases separating them. Per germline, CDR1 MGHRA and CDR2 YSYEKL. CDR3 length equals 14 residues. The CDR3 coding sequence is TGCGCCAGCAGCCACTCAGGAGGGAACTATGGCTACACCTTC. Translating it yields CASSHSGGNYGYTF.

Many counts were recorded for this clonotype. The chain couples TRBV20-1 to TRBJ2-1; 9 bases line up with TRBD2. The CDR3 covers 14 residues. CDR1 and CDR2 from the germline V gene are DFQATT and SNEGSKA (reference sequence). The ends lost 5 bases at V and 12 bases at J; junction bases unmatched: 14. This CDR3 is CSAPPGLAGSAQFF. The CDR3 DNA reads TGCAGTGCTCCTCCGGGACTAGCTGGGAGTGCGCAGTTCTTC.

The chain carries TRBV10-3 and TRBJ2-5, with 7 nucleotides matching TRBD1. Trimming at V came to 10 bases and at J to 4 bases, leaving 12 bases not matched to a gene. Germline V CDR1 and CDR2: ENHRY, SYGVKD. This CDR3 comprises 14 residues. The CDR3 protein is CATAGTDYGETQYF. The DNA for the CDR3 is TGTGCCACCGCCGGGACAGACTATGGAGAGACCCAGTACTTC.

This clonotype was counted ten times or more. The CDR3: CASSLTGGSTGELFF. For the CDR3, the DNA is TGTGCCAGCAGTTTGACGGGAGGAAGCACCGGGGAGCTGTTTTTT. This chain uses TRBV28 with TRBJ2-2; 7 bases line up with TRBD2. V shed 3 bases, J shed 4 bases, and the junction held 5 bases outside the gene matches. CDR3 length: 15 amino acids. Germline V gene lookup returns CDR1 MDHEN and CDR2 SYDVKM.

This clonotype has ten or more counts. This chain joins TRBV28 and TRBJ2-7; 7 nucleotides agree with TRBD1. Germline V CDR1 and CDR2: MDHEN, SYDVKM. Unmatched junction bases numbered 15, after V lost 7 bases and J lost 3 bases. There are 16 residues in the CDR3. This CDR3 is CASTRQGVPRNYEQYF. The CDR3 region has the DNA TGTGCCAGCACCCGACAGGGAGTCCCCCGAAACTACGAGCAGTACTTC.

This clonotype was counted ten times or more. The chain uses TRBV3-1 and TRBJ2-3; D perhaps matches TRBD2 (6 bases). Germline V CDR1 and CDR2: LGHDT, YNNKEL (reference sequence). V was pared by 0 bases and J by 3 bases, with 13 bases between. CDR3 length: 16 residues. Here the CDR3 reads CASSQDGGIRTDTQYF. CDR3 in DNA: TGTGCCAGCAGCCAAGATGGAGGGATACGGACAGATACGCAGTATTTT.

This clonotype was observed at least ten times. The chain combines TRBV4-1 with TRBJ1-1, with D maybe TRBD1 (5 bases). Between the trimmed V and J ends, which lost 1 base and 0 bases, there was a span of 9 bases. The CDR3 has 15 residues. Germline V lookup: CDR1 MGHRA, CDR2 YSYEKL. For the CDR3, the DNA is TGCGCCAGCAGCCAAGGGACATACATGAACACTGAAGCTTTCTTT. It translates to CASSQGTYMNTEAFF.

The table lists this clonotype with many counts. J is TRBJ2-3 and V is TRBV5-1; D not resolved. V dropped 1 base and J dropped 4 bases, with 4 bases sitting between them. Germline CDR1 reads SGHRS; CDR2 reads YFSETQ. The CDR3 extends over 12 amino acids. In nucleotides, the CDR3 is TGCGCCAGCAGCTTGCGCTCAGATACGCAGTATTTT. This codes for CASSLRSDTQYF.

This clonotype was seen ten or more times. V and J are TRBV7-3 and TRBJ2-4; D is tentatively TRBD1 or TRBD2 (5 bases each). The CDR3 is 15 residues long. Per germline, CDR1 SGHTA and CDR2 FQGTGA. Deletions cut 3 bases from V and 1 base from J, with 10 bases between. CDR3 sequence (DNA): TGTGCCAGCAGCTTTGGGGGAACCGCCAAAAACATTCAGTACTTC. This encodes CASSFGGTAKNIQYF.

This clonotype has a handful of counts. For the CDR3, the DNA is TGTGCCAGCAGTTCTGGGGCTGTTCCCACTGAAGCTTTCTTT. It translates to CASSSGAVPTEAFF. This chain connects TRBV27 to TRBJ1-1; the D gene is possibly TRBD1 (5 bases). The V end lost 4 bases, the J end lost 4 bases, and 13 bases lay between the germline ends. The length of the CDR3 is 14 residues. Germline V gene sequence: CDR1 MNHEY, CDR2 SMNVEV (reference sequence).